Presented here are 24 T cell receptor beta chains from one specimen sequenced in a study of blood T cell repertoires in COVID-19. Assay: immunoSEQ multiplex PCR; the TCRdb copy retains only in-frame clones and omits some. The sample records some 450,000 clones, 80% to 90% being singletons. Sequencing was done on a sample of peripheral blood. Receptor source: a man aged 18 to 30 with COVID-19, enrolled during active disease.

The chain employs TRBV11-3 and TRBJ1-6; weak D call: TRBD1 (6 bases). This CDR3 is 13 amino acids long. V dropped 3 bases and J dropped 10 bases, with 10 bases sitting between them. Germline values: CDR1 SGHNT, CDR2 YENEEA. The CDR3 region is CASSLDSRSPLHF. CDR3 nucleotides: TGTGCCAGCAGCTTGGACAGTAGGTCACCCCTCCACTTT. The complete variable domain, with remaining parts taken from reference TRBV11-3 and TRBJ1-6, reads EAGVVQSPRYKIIEKKQPVAFWCNPISGHNTLYWYLQNLGQGPELLIRYENEEAVDDSQLPKDRFSAERLKGVDSTLKIQPAELGDSAVYLCASSLDSRSPLHFGNGTRLTVT.

V and J are TRBV21-1 and TRBJ2-3; the D call of TRBD2 is as the table states it, not checked on the DNA. TRBV21-1 corresponds to a pseudogene. The CDR3 consists of 14 residues. The CDR3 protein is CASSRTSGRDTQYF. The DNA for the CDR3 is TGTGCCAGCAGCAGGACTAGCGGGAGAGATACGCAGTATTTT.

The chain employs TRBV4-1 and TRBJ2-1, with D possibly TRBD1 on 6 matching bases. This CDR3 contains 15 residues. V shed 0 bases and J shed 4 bases, with 10 bases lying between them. From germline, CDR1 is MGHRA and CDR2 YSYEKL. The CDR3 DNA reads TGCGCCAGCAGCCAAGATCCGGACAGTTACAATGAGCAGTTCTTC. Its translation: CASSQDPDSYNEQFF.

This rearrangement joins TRBV27 to TRBJ2-7; TRBD2 is a possible D gene (5 bases). Germline values: CDR1 MNHEY, CDR2 SMNVEV (reference sequence). Deletions cut 3 bases from V and 4 bases from J, with 13 bases between. This CDR3 has 14 residues. The DNA for the CDR3 is TGTGCCAGCAGTTTTCAGCGGCTAGCTTACGAGCAGTACTTC. Its protein is CASSFQRLAYEQYF.

The rearrangement links TRBV4-2 to TRBJ1-1; possibly TRBD1 for D (6 bases). The V end lost 0 bases, the J end lost 4 bases, and 12 bases lay between the germline ends. The CDR3 has 15 residues. The germline V gene encodes CDR1 LGHNA and CDR2 YNFKEQ. This chain's CDR3 is CASSQDLGGPTEAFF. The CDR3 bases are TGTGCCAGCAGCCAAGACCTGGGGGGGCCCACTGAAGCTTTCTTT.

The chain combines TRBV18 with TRBJ2-7, with D possibly matching TRBD2 (6 bases). The CDR3 covers 15 residues. V lost 4 bases and J lost 4, with 17 bases in between. CDR1 and CDR2 from the germline V gene are KGHSH and LQKENI. CDR3 loop: CASSQRDSPSYEQYF. CDR3 in DNA: TGTGCCAGCTCACAACGGGACTCCCCCTCGTACGAGCAGTACTTC.

The V and J genes are TRBV7-9 and TRBJ2-4; 9 bases fit TRBD1. V dropped 4 bases and J dropped 6; count of bases not matched to a gene: 13. The CDR3 consists of 17 residues. Germline assignment: CDR1 SEHNR and CDR2 FQNEAQ (reference sequence). CDR3: CASSSSVPGTGINIQYF. The CDR3, as DNA: TGTGCCAGCAGCTCAAGCGTTCCCGGGACAGGGATAAACATTCAGTACTTC.

This chain uses TRBV11-2 with TRBJ2-3; D not resolved. V was clipped by 7 bases and J by 9 bases, with 14 bases between them. Germline CDR1 is SGHAT and CDR2 is FQNNGV. This CDR3 region has 12 residues. This CDR3 reads CASTSEEYTQYF. The CDR3 nucleotides read TGTGCCAGCACCTCCGAGGAGTACACGCAGTATTTT. Based on the CDR3 plus reference TRBV11-2 and TRBJ2-3, the full variable domain is EAGVAQSPRYKIIEKRQSVAFWCNPISGHATLYWYQQILGQGPKLLIQFQNNGVVDDSQLPKDRFSAERLKGVDSTLKIQPAKLEDSAVYLCASTSEEYTQYFGPGTRLTVL.

The chain is built from TRBV4-2 and TRBJ2-7; weak D call: TRBD1 (6 bases). CDR3 size: 14 residues. In germline, CDR1 is LGHNA, CDR2 YNFKEQ. V dropped 1 base and J dropped 4 bases, with 11 bases sitting between them. The CDR3 region has the DNA TGTGCCAGCAGCCAAGTGGACAGAGAGTACGAGCAGTACTTC. Protein: CASSQVDREYEQYF.

The V call is TRBV6-5, the J call TRBJ2-7; 8 bases agree with TRBD2. Per the germline V gene, CDR1 is MNHEY and CDR2 is SVGAGI. J was trimmed by 3 bases and V by 0 bases; bases with no gene match: 4. CDR3 length equals 15 residues. In nucleotides, the CDR3 is TGTGCCAGCAGTTACTCGGGGCGGGGGGTCTACGAGCAGTACTTC. Protein: CASSYSGRGVYEQYF.

This rearrangement joins TRBV4-2 to TRBJ1-5, with 9 positions matching TRBD1. CDR3 length: 15 amino acids. Germline CDR1 LGHNA, CDR2 YNFKEQ. J lost 7 bases, V lost 0 bases, and 4 bases had no gene match. CDR3 amino acids: CASSQEATGGQPQHF. The CDR3 nucleotides are TGTGCCAGCAGCCAAGAGGCGACAGGGGGACAGCCCCAGCATTTT.

The chain couples TRBV7-8 to TRBJ2-1; 7 nucleotides line up with TRBD2. Germline loops: CDR1 SGHVS, CDR2 FQNEAQ. V shed 3 bases, J shed 4 bases, and the junction held 6 bases outside the gene matches. The CDR3 contains 15 residues. Here the CDR3 DNA reads TGTGCCAGCAGCTTGGGGGGGAGAGGATACAATGAGCAGTTCTTC. This encodes CASSLGGRGYNEQFF.

This chain joins TRBV19 and TRBJ1-1, with TRBD1 matching over 11 bases. The CDR3 totals 16 residues. V was pared by 4 bases and J by 11 bases, with 15 bases of the junction left unmatched. CDR1 and CDR2 from the germline V gene are LNHDA and SQIVND (reference sequence). The chain's CDR3 is CASSKRTGTGGALAFF. CDR3 DNA: TGTGCCAGTAGTAAAAGAACCGGGACAGGGGGTGCCCTGGCTTTCTTT.

This chain links TRBV16 with TRBJ2-5; D is unresolved. Germline loops: CDR1 KGHSY, CDR2 FQNENV. The CDR3 contains 12 residues. V lost 0 bases to trimming and J lost 4 bases, with 3 bases between them. CDR3 DNA: TGTGCCAGCAGCCAATCCGGAGAGACCCAGTACTTC. This gives the protein CASSQSGETQYF.

This chain uses TRBV19 with TRBJ1-1; perhaps TRBD1 as D (5 bases). Trimming took 7 bases from V and 1 from J, leaving 16 bases between them. The CDR3 has 15 residues. Germline values: CDR1 LNHDA, CDR2 SQIVND (reference sequence). The CDR3: CASTKRGATNTEAFF. The CDR3 region has the DNA TGTGCCAGTACCAAGCGTGGGGCGACGAACACTGAAGCTTTCTTT. The variable domain in full, with the rest retrieved from reference TRBV19 and TRBJ1-1, is DGGITQSPKYLFRKEGQNVTLSCEQNLNHDAMYWYRQDPGQGLRLIYYSQIVNDFQKGDIAEGYSVSREKKESFPLTVTSAQKNPTAFYLCASTKRGATNTEAFFGQGTRLTVV.

The chain uses TRBV4-1 and TRBJ1-2, with 7 positions matching TRBD1. Germline V gene data show CDR1 as MGHRA and CDR2 as YSYEKL. The CDR3 spans 17 residues. V lost 0 bases to trimming and J lost 3 bases; unmatched junction nucleotides: 10. The chain's CDR3 is CASSQEHGTAIDYGYTF. The CDR3 DNA sequence: TGCGCCAGCAGCCAAGAGCACGGGACAGCGATAGACTATGGCTACACCTTC.

This rearrangement joins TRBV7-9 to TRBJ1-1; D is possibly TRBD1 (5 bases). Germline assignment: CDR1 SEHNR and CDR2 FQNEAQ (reference sequence). The ends were cut back, 6 bases at V and 3 bases at J, with 14 bases in the middle. The CDR3 spans 14 residues. The CDR3 DNA reads TGTGCCAGCAGATCGTTCAGGGAGGACACTGAAGCTTTCTTT. This encodes CASRSFREDTEAFF.

The genes are TRBV6-2 or TRBV6-3 and TRBJ2-7, with 16 positions matching TRBD2. J gave up 6 bases and V 0 bases, and 8 bases lay outside the gene matches. Germline CDR1 is MNHEY and CDR2 is SVGEGT. This CDR3 has 18 amino acids. The CDR3 loop is CASSYSGLAGGAEREQYF. DNA of the CDR3: TGTGCCAGCAGTTACTCGGGACTAGCGGGGGGGGCGGAACGCGAGCAGTACTTC.

This clone was counted ten times or more. The chain carries TRBV19 and TRBJ1-2; D remains ambiguous. In germline, CDR1 is LNHDA, CDR2 SQIVND (reference sequence). CDR3 length equals 16 residues. Trimming pared 6 bases from V and 2 bases from J, leaving 19 bases between. In DNA form, the CDR3 reads TGTGCCAGTAGCCCCTTCGAGGCCCGGTCGAACTATGGCTACACCTTC. Protein product: CASSPFEARSNYGYTF.

The V and J genes are TRBV5-1 and TRBJ1-5, with 9 bases lining up with TRBD1. The CDR3 consists of 14 residues. Unmatched junction bases numbered 3, after V lost 1 base and J lost 7 bases. Germline V gives CDR1 SGHRS, CDR2 YFSETQ. CDR3 sequence reads: CASSLTGGYQPQHF. The CDR3 DNA follows: TGCGCCAGCAGCTTGACAGGGGGCTACCAGCCCCAGCATTTT.

The rearrangement uses TRBV11-3 and TRBJ1-4; 7 positions match TRBD1. This CDR3 comprises 15 residues. Losses at the gene ends were 5 bases for V and 7 bases for J; bases not matched to a gene: 10. Germline V lookup: CDR1 SGHNT, CDR2 YENEEA. This chain's CDR3 is CASSPGTVETEKLFF. CDR3 DNA sequence: TGTGCCAGCAGCCCCGGGACAGTAGAAACTGAAAAACTGTTTTTT.

In DNA form, the CDR3 reads TGTGCCAGCAGCTCGAGCGGGAGGGCCGCCGGGGAGCTGTTTTTT. Its protein product is CASSSSGRAAGELFF. The V call is TRBV7-6, the J call TRBJ2-2, with 10 bases fitting TRBD2. The CDR3 runs 15 residues. Germline V gene sequence: CDR1 SGHVS, CDR2 FNYEAQ. V was pared by 4 bases and J by 6 bases, with 5 bases of the junction left unmatched.

This sequence joins TRBV30 and TRBJ1-4, with D maybe TRBD1 (6 bases). The CDR3 loop spans 14 amino acids. Germline V gene lookup returns CDR1 GTSNPN and CDR2 SVGIG (reference sequence). Trimming shortened V by 3 bases and J by 6 bases, and 14 bases separated the two germline ends. CDR3 residues: CAWRPRGEDEKLFF. CDR3 in DNA: TGTGCCTGGAGACCCAGGGGAGAAGATGAAAAACTGTTTTTT.

This chain uses TRBV5-1 with TRBJ2-3, with D possibly TRBD2 on 6 matching bases. The V and J ends lost 4 bases and 3 bases respectively, with 12 bases between them. CDR3 length: 14 amino acids. Germline CDR1 is SGHRS and CDR2 is YFSETQ. The DNA of the CDR3 is TGCGCCAGCAGCGGAGGGACTGAGACAGATACGCAGTATTTT. Encoded protein: CASSGGTETDTQYF.